This T cell receptor (beta chain) derives from a study of regulatory T cells in long-lasting Graves disease. General observations from the study: The study examined only peripheral blood, not thyroid tissue.

CDR3 regions were amplified by Arm-PCR using iRepertoire HTBI primers to build TCR beta libraries. Authors' methods: Taken together, the samples had 55 to 65 TRBV and approximately 15 TRBJ segments identified. MiXCR was run by TCRdb on the multiplex PCR reads, yielding one entry per CDR3 protein. TCRdb's processing, not the authors' own work, is the source of the V and J calls. In the table there are over 350,000 distinct CDR3 sequences, 15% of which are singletons. Noted time point: newly diagnosed GD, antithyroid drugs for less than 3 months. Isolated PBMC RNA provided the starting material for the TCR library. For this clonotype: What it binds is unknown.

The germline CDR1 and CDR2 sequences are SEHNR and FQNEAQ (reference sequence). The CDR3 has 17 residues. V was clipped by 5 bases and J by 4 bases; unmatched bases: 8. These data were also filed under a second study, of T cells in Graves' hyperthyroidism and ophthalmopathy.

The specimen comprised peripheral blood mononuclear cells (PBMCs), sampled at new diagnosis, from a patient treated with antithyroid drugs. The clonotype was recovered from a middle-aged woman with Graves disease. The chain combines TRBV7-9 with TRBJ2-2; 12 nucleotides match TRBD2. The chain's CDR3 is CASSHRLAGVGTGELFF. The CDR3 DNA sequence: TGTGCCAGCAGCCATAGACTAGCGGGAGTCGGCACCGGGGAGCTGTTTTTT.